Below, 29 T cell receptor beta chains from the same sample are listed, as sequenced in a study of OX40 agonist ivuxolimab in advanced cancers. The library was built by means of the immunoSEQ multiplex PCR assay. Sourced from immuneACCESS, this table was stored by TCRdb with only in-frame sequences that have V and J called. A share of the clones is absent; for the studies checked, an unresolved V gene accounts for under half, and the remainder has no known explanation. The sample yields approximately 64,000 clones; roughly 87% were counted once. The top ten clonotypes cover approximately 2.8% of the sample. The material was CD4+ or CD8+ T cells sorted from blood, obtained in a trial of the OX40 agonist ivuxolimab. These receptors were taken from an adult with an advanced solid tumor such as melanoma, head and neck, liver or kidney cancer.

The rearrangement joins TRBV29-1 to TRBJ1-1; D may be TRBD1 (5 bases). Germline CDR1 SQVTM, CDR2 ANQGSEA. The CDR3 runs 14 residues. V lost 4 bases to trimming and J lost 0 bases, with 12 bases between them. Here the CDR3 reads CSVGGGVLNTEAFF. CDR3 DNA: TGCAGCGTTGGGGGGGGTGTTTTGAACACTGAAGCTTTCTTT.

The V gene is TRBV5-1, the J gene TRBJ2-2; no reliable D call. Germline CDR1 SGHRS, CDR2 YFSETQ. The CDR3 length is 15 residues. The V end lost 5 bases, the J end lost 0 bases, and 11 bases lay between the germline ends. This CDR3 is CASRRTTANTGELFF. The CDR3 coding sequence is TGCGCCAGCAGAAGAACAACCGCGAACACCGGGGAGCTGTTTTTT.

The rearrangement uses TRBV7-3 and TRBJ1-1, with 10 bases lining up with TRBD1. The CDR3 consists of 14 residues. Trimming took 5 bases from V and 10 from J; bases not matched to a gene: 10. Germline V gives CDR1 SGHTA, CDR2 FQGTGA. CDR3: CASSLGTGAHRAFF. CDR3 sequence (DNA): TGTGCCAGCAGCCTGGGGACAGGGGCCCATAGAGCTTTCTTT.

This clone has just a few counts. The V call is TRBV5-4, the J call TRBJ2-1, with D possibly called TRBD1 or TRBD2 (5 bases each). Trimming cost V 5 bases and J 12 bases, with 15 bases left between them. Germline values: CDR1 SGHNT, CDR2 YYREEE (reference sequence). The CDR3 runs 12 residues. CDR3 residues: CASSWDHKTQFF. CDR3 sequence (DNA): TGTGCCAGCAGTTGGGACCACAAGACGCAGTTCTTC.

This chain joins TRBV18 and TRBJ1-4, with D possibly being TRBD1 (6 bases). Per the germline V gene, CDR1 is KGHSH and CDR2 is LQKENI. CDR3 length: 16 residues. V was cut by 3 bases and J by 7 bases, with 18 bases left in between. This CDR3 is CASSPKKQGISEKLFF. CDR3 coding DNA: TGTGCCAGCTCACCGAAAAAACAGGGTATTAGTGAAAAACTGTTTTTT.

The chain is built from TRBV10-3 and TRBJ1-4, with D possibly TRBD1 on 5 matching bases. Germline V gene sequence: CDR1 ENHRY, CDR2 SYGVKD. CDR3 length equals 13 residues. V lost 6 bases and J lost 8, with 13 bases in between. DNA of the CDR3: TGTGCCATCAGGACAGAAAAGGAGGAAAAACTGTTTTTT. As protein: CAIRTEKEEKLFF.

The V call is TRBV6-4, the J call TRBJ2-1; D gene uncertain. Trimming stripped 0 bases from V and 7 bases from J, with 7 bases between. The germline V gene has CDR1 MRHNA and CDR2 SNTAGT. CDR3 length: 13 amino acids. The CDR3 nucleotides are TGTGCCAGCAGTGACTCCCGGTGGAATGAGCAGTTCTTC. Protein sequence: CASSDSRWNEQFF.

The chain combines TRBV10-3 with TRBJ1-1, with 8 bases matching TRBD1. The CDR3 consists of 14 residues. Germline loops: CDR1 ENHRY, CDR2 SYGVKD. V gave up 10 bases and J gave up 7 bases; unmatched junction bases: 14. The CDR3 sequence is CATGIGQGFGEAFF. Here the CDR3 DNA reads TGTGCCACCGGGATAGGACAGGGCTTTGGTGAAGCTTTCTTT.

V usage is TRBV5-1 and J usage is TRBJ2-5; 7 bases match TRBD2. The J call may be incorrect, as the DNA end agrees better with TRBJ2-7. The germline gives CDR1 SGHRS, CDR2 YFSETQ. The CDR3 has 14 residues. Written as DNA, the CDR3 is TGCGCCAGCAGTCCGAACGGGGAGGGCTACGAGCAGTACTTC. It yields the protein CASSPNGEGYEQYF.

The genes are TRBV27 and TRBJ2-7; TRBD2 agrees at 11 bases. Germline V gene data show CDR1 as MNHEY and CDR2 as SMNVEV (reference sequence). V was pared by 9 bases and J by 4 bases, with 2 bases of the junction left unmatched. The length of the CDR3 is 12 residues. CDR3: CASSGREYEQYF. As DNA, the CDR3 is TGTGCCAGTAGCGGGAGGGAATACGAGCAGTACTTC.

The rearrangement links TRBV5-8 to TRBJ2-3, with no clear D. Trimming removed 4 bases at V and 6 bases at J, with 15 bases between. The V gene's germline CDR1 is SGHTS and CDR2 YDEGEE. CDR3 size: 14 residues. CDR3 bases: TGTGCCAGCAGCGTAACGGATATGGTTGATACGCAGTATTTT. It yields the protein CASSVTDMVDTQYF.

The chain carries TRBV6-1 and TRBJ2-4; the D is unclear. The germline CDR1 and CDR2 sequences are MNHNS and SASEGT. The V end lost 5 bases, the J end lost 5 bases, and 13 bases lay between the germline ends. The CDR3 runs to 14 residues. The CDR3 loop is CASSRVVMENIQYF. Written as DNA, the CDR3 is TGTGCCAGCAGTAGGGTCGTAATGGAAAACATTCAGTACTTC.

This CDR3 reads CASSVAAGTNEQFF. CDR3 coding DNA: TGTGCCAGCAGCGTAGCTGCAGGAACCAATGAGCAGTTCTTC. This chain links TRBV9 with TRBJ2-1; D ambiguous. Germline V gene sequence: CDR1 SGDLS, CDR2 YYNGEE. Trimming took off 0 bases at V and 6 bases at J, with 10 bases between the two ends. This CDR3 has 14 residues.

The CDR3 nucleotides read TGTGCCAGTAGTATGGGGCAGGGAAATCAGCCCCAGCATTTT. It translates to CASSMGQGNQPQHF. The chain uses TRBV19 and TRBJ1-5; tentatively, D is TRBD1 (5 bases). This CDR3 spans 14 amino acids. The germline gives CDR1 LNHDA, CDR2 SQIVND (reference sequence). V shed 3 bases and J shed 4 bases, with 10 bases lying between them.

V and J are TRBV2 and TRBJ2-1; 7 bases fit TRBD1. Looked up from germline, CDR1 is SNHLY and CDR2 is FYNNEI. The CDR3 spans 14 residues. The J segment lost 5 bases and the V segment lost 6 bases, leaving 7 bases of the junction unmatched. Here the CDR3 reads CASSMGQGDNEQFF. The CDR3 DNA sequence: TGTGCCAGCAGCATGGGGCAGGGGGACAATGAGCAGTTCTTC.

V and J are TRBV7-9 and TRBJ2-5; 7 positions match TRBD1. Per germline, CDR1 SEHNR and CDR2 FQNEAQ (reference sequence). V trimming: 6 bases; J trimming: 5 bases; junction bases outside the gene matches: 9. The CDR3 has 14 residues. In DNA form, the CDR3 reads TGTGCCAGCAGTCACGACAGGGTCGGGGAGACCCAGTACTTC. This encodes CASSHDRVGETQYF. Based on the CDR3 plus reference TRBV7-9 and TRBJ2-5, the full variable domain is DTGVSQNPRHKITKRGQNVTFRCDPISEHNRLYWYRQTLGQGPEFLTYFQNEAQLEKSRLLSDRFSAERPKGSFSTLEIQRTEQGDSAMYLCASSHDRVGETQYFGPGTRLLVL.

This clone was observed a single time. V is TRBV5-4 and J is TRBJ2-1; 7 bases line up with TRBD1. From germline, CDR1 is SGHNT and CDR2 YYREEE (reference sequence). V shed 3 bases and J 3 bases; nucleotides not matched to a gene: 3. CDR3 length: 14 amino acids. In DNA form, the CDR3 reads TGTGCCAGCAGCTCAGACAGGGTCTACAATGAGCAGTTCTTC. Translated, it gives CASSSDRVYNEQFF.

The chain links TRBV18 to TRBJ2-2; D might be TRBD1 (6 bases). CDR1 is KGHSH, CDR2 LQKENI, per germline. V lost 4 bases and J lost 0, with 6 bases in between. The CDR3 loop spans 14 amino acids. CDR3 bases: TGTGCCAGCTCACGACAGGCGAACACCGGGGAGCTGTTTTTT. It translates to CASSRQANTGELFF. Complete variable domain (other parts from reference TRBV18 and TRBJ2-2): NAGVMQNPRHLVRRRGQEARLRCSPMKGHSHVYWYRQLPEEGLKFMVYLQKENIIDESGMPKERFSAEFPKEGPSILRIQQVVRGDSAAYFCASSRQANTGELFFGEGSRLTVL.

This clone was seen only once. In DNA form, the CDR3 reads TGTGCCAGCAGCCAACAGACAGGGGCGTGGGGGGAGCAGTACTTC. It yields the protein CASSQQTGAWGEQYF. This chain connects TRBV5-4 to TRBJ2-7; 8 nucleotides align to TRBD1. Germline-derived CDR1 and CDR2 are SGHNT and YYREEE (reference sequence). The V and J ends lost 4 bases and 7 bases, in that order; junction bases with no gene match: 13. This CDR3 region has 15 residues.

This chain connects TRBV27 to TRBJ2-7, with a possible D match to TRBD1 (6 bases). Deletions cut 7 bases from V and 8 bases from J, with 21 bases between. From germline, CDR1 is MNHEY and CDR2 SMNVEV (reference sequence). There are 14 residues in the CDR3. CDR3 amino acids: CASTATGPNDKQYF. The DNA of the CDR3 is TGTGCCAGCACCGCGACAGGCCCAAACGACAAGCAGTACTTC.

The gene calls are TRBV30 and TRBJ2-2; D is ambiguous. The CDR3 contains 14 residues. Germline CDR1 reads GTSNPN; CDR2 reads SVGIG (reference sequence). With 2 bases removed from V and 2 bases from J, the gap between germline ends came to 9 bases. The CDR3 bases are TGTGCCTGGAGTAAAAGCCTTAACACCGGGGAGCTGTTTTTT. Protein sequence: CAWSKSLNTGELFF.

The chain combines TRBV18 with TRBJ2-2; a possible D gene is TRBD1 (7 bases). Trimming took 4 bases from V and 3 from J, leaving 12 bases between them. CDR1 and CDR2 (germline): KGHSH, LQKENI. The CDR3 is made up of 15 amino acids. The CDR3 sequence is CASSLLRGDTGELFF. CDR3 DNA sequence: TGTGCCAGCTCACTGCTCAGGGGGGACACCGGGGAGCTGTTTTTT. Together with reference TRBV18 and TRBJ2-2, the CDR3 gives the full variable domain: NAGVMQNPRHLVRRRGQEARLRCSPMKGHSHVYWYRQLPEEGLKFMVYLQKENIIDESGMPKERFSAEFPKEGPSILRIQQVVRGDSAAYFCASSLLRGDTGELFFGEGSRLTVL.

The rearrangement joins TRBV30 to TRBJ2-6; maybe TRBD1 (6 bases). The CDR3 spans 14 residues. Germline V gene sequence: CDR1 GTSNPN, CDR2 SVGIG (reference sequence). With 5 bases removed from V and 4 bases from J, the gap between germline ends came to 12 bases. The CDR3 spells CAWETGLGANVLTF. The DNA for the CDR3 is TGTGCCTGGGAAACAGGGTTGGGGGCCAACGTCCTGACTTTC.

V is TRBV4-1 and J is TRBJ1-1, with TRBD1 as a possible D gene (6 bases). Germline-derived CDR1 and CDR2 are MGHRA and YSYEKL. The CDR3 contains 15 residues. V was shortened by 6 bases and J by 2 bases, with 16 bases between the two germline ends. The DNA of the CDR3 is TGCGCCAGCAGTAATCCAGGGGTAATCAACACTGAAGCTTTCTTT. This gives the protein CASSNPGVINTEAFF.

The gene calls are TRBV28 and TRBJ2-7; no clear D gene. V lost 5 bases and J 3 bases, leaving 5 bases between the germline ends. This CDR3 spans 11 amino acids. The V gene's germline CDR1 is MDHEN and CDR2 SYDVKM. The CDR3: CASSRYYEQYF. The CDR3 nucleotides are TGTGCCAGCAGTCGATACTACGAGCAGTACTTC.

The chain is built from TRBV18 and TRBJ2-7; D is possibly TRBD1 or TRBD2 (5 bases each). Looked up from germline, CDR1 is KGHSH and CDR2 is LQKENI. The CDR3 loop spans 14 amino acids. V lost 3 bases and J lost 8, with 17 bases in between. The CDR3 bases are TGTGCCAGCTCACCCCTAGGGGCCGGGGAGAAGCAGTACTTC. Protein: CASSPLGAGEKQYF. The full variable domain, its missing parts supplied by reference TRBV18 and TRBJ2-7, is NAGVMQNPRHLVRRRGQEARLRCSPMKGHSHVYWYRQLPEEGLKFMVYLQKENIIDESGMPKERFSAEFPKEGPSILRIQQVVRGDSAAYFCASSPLGAGEKQYFGPGTRLTVT.

The chain joins TRBV14 to TRBJ1-1; tentatively, D is TRBD1 (6 bases). The germline V gene has CDR1 SGHDN and CDR2 FVKESK. Trimming shortened V by 2 bases and J by 7 bases, and 17 bases separated the two germline ends. CDR3 length: 15 amino acids. As DNA, the CDR3 is TGTGCCAGCAGCCAACCGTGGCAGGGGCCGGGTGAAGCTTTCTTT. It codes for CASSQPWQGPGEAFF.

This chain connects TRBV10-1 to TRBJ2-7, with D tentatively TRBD2 (5 bases). Between the trimmed V and J ends, which lost 0 bases and 6 bases, there was a span of 12 bases. This CDR3 spans 14 amino acids. Germline CDR1 is WNHNN and CDR2 is SYGVQD (reference sequence). The CDR3 DNA is TGCGCCAGCAGTGAGTCCGGGATGGTGGGCGAGCAGTACTTC. This encodes CASSESGMVGEQYF.

J is TRBJ2-1 and V is TRBV9; D is uncertain. Germline CDR1 is SGDLS and CDR2 is YYNGEE. Trimming took off 4 bases at V and 3 bases at J, with 8 bases between the two ends. The CDR3 length is 13 residues. CDR3 amino acids: CASSSNSYNEQFF. The DNA of the CDR3 is TGTGCCAGCAGCTCAAACAGCTACAATGAGCAGTTCTTC.